The following is a TCR beta chain sequence with its context. As yet, its antigen is unknown. Blood specimens came from baseline, cycle 4 day 1, and cycle 7 day 1. This sample was taken from a study of OX40 agonist ivuxolimab in advanced cancers. Study-wide findings and caveats: Expanded clones were, on average, more numerous among CD8+ T cells than CD4+.

TCRdb keeps only in-frame clones here, not all; method: immunoSEQ multiplex PCR. This table holds about 25,000 clones, 70% to 90% found once. Germline values: CDR1 LGHNA, CDR2 YSLEER. V shed 0 bases and J shed 2 bases, with 11 bases lying between them. The CDR3 loop spans 16 amino acids. The sequencing used CD4+ or CD8+ T cells sorted from blood, collected in a trial of the OX40 agonist ivuxolimab. V is TRBV4-3 and J is TRBJ1-3; D not resolved. This sequence was found in an adult with an advanced solid tumor such as melanoma, head and neck, liver or kidney cancer. As DNA, the CDR3 is TGCGCCAGCAGCCAAGATCACGACTCCACTGGAAACACCATATATTTT. This sequence encodes CASSQDHDSTGNTIYF.